The next 14 T cell receptor beta chains were all read from a single sample in a study of OX40 agonist ivuxolimab in advanced cancers. Assay used: immunoSEQ multiplex PCR; TCRdb lists only in-frame clones, some missing. The sample gives about 64,000 clones, about 88% of which show up once; 2.5% to 3.5% is in the top ten. Specimen: CD4+ or CD8+ T cells sorted from blood, collected in a trial of the OX40 agonist ivuxolimab. These receptors came from an adult with an advanced solid tumor such as melanoma, head and neck, liver or kidney cancer.

This sequence joins TRBV11-2 and TRBJ2-3; D possibly matches TRBD1 or TRBD2 (5 bases each). The CDR3 spans 15 residues. V was clipped by 5 bases and J by 6 bases, with 18 bases between them. Germline V gene sequence: CDR1 SGHAT, CDR2 FQNNGV. CDR3 DNA sequence: TGTGCCAGCAGCATGGGACCTCGTAGCGAGGATACGCAGTATTTT. Encoded protein: CASSMGPRSEDTQYF.

The chain couples TRBV7-9 to TRBJ2-5; unclear D gene. The CDR3 has 11 amino acids. Germline assignment: CDR1 SEHNR and CDR2 FQNEAQ (reference sequence). The ends were cut back, 8 bases at V and 4 bases at J, with 8 bases in the middle. CDR3 DNA: TGTGCCAGCGGTACCGGAGAGACCCAGTACTTC. Its protein is CASGTGETQYF.

The chain uses TRBV4-2 and TRBJ1-4, with 9 bases aligning to TRBD1. CDR1 LGHNA and CDR2 YNFKEQ come from the germline V gene. The CDR3 consists of 16 residues. Unmatched junction bases numbered 6, after V lost 0 bases and J lost 7 bases. This chain's CDR3 is CASSQDQRQGGEKLFF. The CDR3 DNA reads TGTGCCAGCAGCCAAGATCAGCGACAGGGGGGTGAAAAACTGTTTTTT.

The chain uses TRBV6-5 and TRBJ1-2; maybe TRBD1 (6 bases). Germline-derived CDR1 and CDR2 are MNHEY and SVGAGI. CDR3 length: 13 amino acids. Trimming stripped 2 bases from V and 6 bases from J, with 10 bases between. The CDR3 DNA reads TGTGCCAGCAGTTACCGAAACAGGGATGGCTACACCTTC. Residues: CASSYRNRDGYTF.

This chain joins TRBV7-9 and TRBJ1-4; the match to TRBD1 covers 11 bases. Germline loops: CDR1 SEHNR, CDR2 FQNEAQ (reference sequence). This CDR3 contains 16 residues. With V trimmed by 4 bases and J by 3 bases, 4 bases remained unmatched. The CDR3 is CASSYRTGGANEKLFF. CDR3 bases: TGTGCCAGCAGCTACAGGACAGGGGGCGCTAATGAAAAACTGTTTTTT.

The gene calls are TRBV5-1 and TRBJ1-1, with D possibly TRBD1 on 5 matching bases. The CDR3 is 15 residues long. Trimming pared 8 bases from V and 1 base from J, leaving 18 bases between. Germline loops: CDR1 SGHRS, CDR2 YFSETQ. The CDR3 sequence: CASKGTRGGNTEAFF. CDR3 nucleotide sequence: TGCGCCAGTAAGGGTACCCGGGGGGGGAACACTGAAGCTTTCTTT.

CDR3 protein: CASSTGDRRATNEKLFF. The DNA for the CDR3 is TGTGCCAGCAGCACCGGGGACAGGCGGGCAACTAATGAAAAACTGTTTTTT. The genes are TRBV5-5 and TRBJ1-4, with TRBD1 matching over 8 bases. Per germline, CDR1 SGHKS and CDR2 YYEKEE (reference sequence). With V trimmed by 4 bases and J by 0 bases, 8 bases remained unmatched. The CDR3 length is 17 residues.

This clone was seen only a few times. The chain carries TRBV5-5 and TRBJ2-4; possibly TRBD1 for D (6 bases). The germline V gene encodes CDR1 SGHKS and CDR2 YYEKEE (reference sequence). The CDR3 totals 15 residues. V lost 1 base to trimming and J lost 7 bases, with 15 bases between them. For the CDR3, the DNA is TGTGCCAGCAGCTTGTCACAGGGCTTAGGGAACATTCAGTACTTC. Its translation is CASSLSQGLGNIQYF.

This sequence joins TRBV7-2 and TRBJ2-1, with TRBD1 matching 7 bases. Germline V gene data show CDR1 as SGHTA and CDR2 as FQGNSA. CDR3 length: 15 amino acids. V lost 0 bases and J lost 7; bases outside the gene matches: 6. The CDR3 protein is CASSLAGQPMNEQFF. The CDR3, as DNA: TGTGCCAGCAGCTTAGCGGGACAGCCCATGAATGAGCAGTTCTTC. Using reference TRBV7-2 and TRBJ2-1 for the parts outside the CDR3, the full variable domain is GAGVSQSPSNKVTEKGKDVELRCDPISGHTALYWYRQSLGQGLEFLIYFQGNSAPDKSGLPSDRFSAERTGGSVSTLTIQRTQQEDSAVYLCASSLAGQPMNEQFFGPGTRLTVL.

This clone was detected a few times. The DNA of the CDR3 is TGTGCCAGCAGCCCCTCGGGATTAAAGAGCGACACTGAAGCTTTCTTT. Its protein is CASSPSGLKSDTEAFF. The chain has TRBV7-3 and TRBJ1-1; D uncertain. The CDR3 totals 16 residues. Germline V gene sequence: CDR1 SGHTA, CDR2 FQGTGA. Trimming stripped 5 bases from V and 3 bases from J, with 19 bases between.

This chain uses TRBV10-3 with TRBJ2-7, with D perhaps matching TRBD1 (6 bases). The CDR3 is made up of 12 amino acids. Germline V gene lookup returns CDR1 ENHRY and CDR2 SYGVKD. Trimming left V 6 bases short and J 2 bases short, with 8 bases between. CDR3 protein: CAIRDSTYEQYF. The CDR3 DNA is TGTGCCATCAGGGACAGCACCTACGAGCAGTACTTC.

This clone was seen once. V and J are TRBV18 and TRBJ1-2; possibly TRBD1 for D (6 bases). The V end lost 6 bases, the J end lost 1 base, and 12 bases lay between the germline ends. CDR1 is KGHSH, CDR2 LQKENI, per germline. The CDR3 is 14 amino acids. The CDR3 sequence is CASSGTTNNYGYTF. CDR3 nucleotide sequence: TGTGCCAGCTCCGGGACAACAAATAACTATGGCTACACCTTC.

The chain couples TRBV19 to TRBJ2-7, with unresolved D. Trimming removed 4 bases from V and 3 bases from J, with 7 bases in between. The germline CDR1 and CDR2 sequences are LNHDA and SQIVND (reference sequence). The CDR3 extends over 12 amino acids. The CDR3 bases are TGTGCCAGTAGTACGACGGACTACGAGCAGTACTTC. It codes for CASSTTDYEQYF.

The V gene is TRBV19, the J gene TRBJ1-3, with TRBD1 matching over 8 bases. Germline V gives CDR1 LNHDA, CDR2 SQIVND (reference sequence). With V trimmed by 6 bases and J by 3 bases, 10 bases remained unmatched. CDR3 length: 16 amino acids. The chain's CDR3 is CASSPDRGPLGNTIYF. For the CDR3, the DNA is TGTGCCAGTAGCCCCGACAGGGGCCCACTTGGAAACACCATATATTTT.